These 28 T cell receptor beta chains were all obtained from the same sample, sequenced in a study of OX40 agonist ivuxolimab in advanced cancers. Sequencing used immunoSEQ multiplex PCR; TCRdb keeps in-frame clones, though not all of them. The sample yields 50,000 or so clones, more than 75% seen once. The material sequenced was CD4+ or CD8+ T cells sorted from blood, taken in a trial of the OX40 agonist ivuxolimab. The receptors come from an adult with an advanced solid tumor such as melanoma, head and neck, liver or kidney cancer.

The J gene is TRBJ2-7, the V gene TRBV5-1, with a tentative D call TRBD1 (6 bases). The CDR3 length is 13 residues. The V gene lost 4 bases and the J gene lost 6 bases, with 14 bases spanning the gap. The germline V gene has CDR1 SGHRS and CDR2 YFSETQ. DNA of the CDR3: TGCGCCAGCAGCCTGGGGACAACCGCCGAGCAGTACTTC. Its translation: CASSLGTTAEQYF.

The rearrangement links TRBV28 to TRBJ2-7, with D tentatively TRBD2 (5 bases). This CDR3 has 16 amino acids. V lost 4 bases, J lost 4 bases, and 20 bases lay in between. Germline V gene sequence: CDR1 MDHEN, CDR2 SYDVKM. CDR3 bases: TGTGCCAGCAGTTCTCCCGGGGTCGAACTCGGGTACGAGCAGTACTTC. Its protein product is CASSSPGVELGYEQYF. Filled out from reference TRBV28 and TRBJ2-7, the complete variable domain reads DVKVTQSSRYLVKRTGEKVFLECVQDMDHENMFWYRQDPGLGLRLIYFSYDVKMKEKGDIPEGYSVSREKKERFSLILESASTNQTSMYLCASSSPGVELGYEQYFGPGTRLTVT.

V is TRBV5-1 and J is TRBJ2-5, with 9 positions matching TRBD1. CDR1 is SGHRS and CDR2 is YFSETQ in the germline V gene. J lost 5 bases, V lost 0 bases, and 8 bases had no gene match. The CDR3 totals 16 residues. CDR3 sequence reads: CASSLVPGTGRETQYF. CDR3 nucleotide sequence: TGCGCCAGCAGCTTGGTTCCCGGGACAGGGCGGGAGACCCAGTACTTC.

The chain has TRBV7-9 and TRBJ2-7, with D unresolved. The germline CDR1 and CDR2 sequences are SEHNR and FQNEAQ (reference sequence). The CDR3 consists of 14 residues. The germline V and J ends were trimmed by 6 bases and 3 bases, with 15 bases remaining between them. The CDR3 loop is CASRKNEAVYEQYF. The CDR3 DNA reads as TGTGCCAGCAGAAAAAACGAAGCAGTCTACGAGCAGTACTTC.

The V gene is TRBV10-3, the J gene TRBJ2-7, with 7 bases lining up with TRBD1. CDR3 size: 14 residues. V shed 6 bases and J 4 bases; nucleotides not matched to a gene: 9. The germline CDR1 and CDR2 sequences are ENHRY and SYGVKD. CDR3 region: CAISRQGTDYEQYF. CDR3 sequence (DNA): TGTGCCATCAGCCGACAGGGAACCGATTACGAGCAGTACTTC.

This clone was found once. The CDR3 sequence is CASSIQQGAGETQYF. CDR3 DNA: TGTGCCAGCAGCATACAACAGGGGGCTGGGGAGACCCAGTACTTC. The chain carries TRBV9 and TRBJ2-5; 9 bases align to TRBD1. The CDR3 covers 15 residues. Germline assignment: CDR1 SGDLS and CDR2 YYNGEE. V lost 4 bases, J lost 5 bases, and 9 bases stayed unmatched.

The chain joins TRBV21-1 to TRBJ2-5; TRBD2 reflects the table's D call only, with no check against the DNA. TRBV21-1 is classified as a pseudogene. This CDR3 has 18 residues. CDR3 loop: CASRDFPERGGIEETQYF. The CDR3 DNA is TGTGCCAGCAGGGATTTTCCCGAGCGGGGGGGGATTGAAGAGACCCAGTACTTC.

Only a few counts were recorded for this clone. The CDR3 bases are TGTGCCAGCAGCCGCTGGGGTCTCGATGAAGCTTTCTTT. Amino acid sequence: CASSRWGLDEAFF. The chain uses TRBV5-6 and TRBJ1-1, with unresolved D. Germline assignment: CDR1 SGHDT and CDR2 YYEEEE. The CDR3 has 13 residues. V shed 4 bases and J shed 7 bases, with 14 bases lying between them. The full variable domain, with the rest looked up from reference TRBV5-6 and TRBJ1-1, is DAGVTQSPTHLIKTRGQQVTLRCSPKSGHDTVSWYQQALGQGPQFIFQYYEEEERQRGNFPDRFSGHQFPNYSSELNVNALLLGDSALYLCASSRWGLDEAFFGQGTRLTVV.

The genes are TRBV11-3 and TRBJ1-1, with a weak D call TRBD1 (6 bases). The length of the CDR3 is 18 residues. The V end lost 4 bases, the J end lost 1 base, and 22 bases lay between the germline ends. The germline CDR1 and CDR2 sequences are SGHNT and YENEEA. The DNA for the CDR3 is TGTGCCAGCAGCTCGACCCCCCAATGGACAGTGGGGAACACTGAAGCTTTCTTT. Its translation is CASSSTPQWTVGNTEAFF.

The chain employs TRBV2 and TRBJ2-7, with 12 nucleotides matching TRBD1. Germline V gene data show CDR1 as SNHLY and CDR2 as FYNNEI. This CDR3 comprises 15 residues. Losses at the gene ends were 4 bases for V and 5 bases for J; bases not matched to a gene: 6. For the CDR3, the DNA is TGTGCCAGCAGTGCCGGGACAGGGGGCACGGACGAGCAGTACTTC. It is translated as CASSAGTGGTDEQYF.

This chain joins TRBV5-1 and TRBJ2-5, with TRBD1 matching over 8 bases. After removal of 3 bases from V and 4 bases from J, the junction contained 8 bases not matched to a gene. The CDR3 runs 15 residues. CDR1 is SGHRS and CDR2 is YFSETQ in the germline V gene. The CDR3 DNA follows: TGCGCCAGCAGCTCGACAGGGGTATTGGGAGAGACCCAGTACTTC. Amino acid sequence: CASSSTGVLGETQYF.

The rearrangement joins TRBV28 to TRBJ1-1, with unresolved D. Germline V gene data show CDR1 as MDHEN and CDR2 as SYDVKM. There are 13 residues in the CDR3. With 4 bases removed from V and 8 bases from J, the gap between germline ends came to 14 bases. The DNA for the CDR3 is TGTGCCAGCAGTTGGAATGAGGAACAGGAAGCTTTCTTT. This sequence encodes CASSWNEEQEAFF.

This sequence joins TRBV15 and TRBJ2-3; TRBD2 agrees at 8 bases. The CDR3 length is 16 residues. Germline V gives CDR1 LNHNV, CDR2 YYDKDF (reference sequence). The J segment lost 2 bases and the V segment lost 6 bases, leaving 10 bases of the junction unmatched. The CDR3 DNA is TGTGCCACCAGAAATATAGCGGGGCGATACACAGATACGCAGTATTTT. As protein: CATRNIAGRYTDTQYF.

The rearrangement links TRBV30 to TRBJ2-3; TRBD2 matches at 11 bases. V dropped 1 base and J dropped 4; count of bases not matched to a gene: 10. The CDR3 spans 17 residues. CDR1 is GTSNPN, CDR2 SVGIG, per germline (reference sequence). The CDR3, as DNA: TGTGCCTGGAGTGGGTTTCCGACTAGCGGGGATGCAGATACGCAGTATTTT. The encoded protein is CAWSGFPTSGDADTQYF.

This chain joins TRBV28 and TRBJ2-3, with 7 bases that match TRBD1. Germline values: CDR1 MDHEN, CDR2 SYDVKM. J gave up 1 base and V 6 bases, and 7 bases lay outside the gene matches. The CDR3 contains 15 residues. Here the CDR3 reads CASSTDRRRTDTQYF. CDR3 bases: TGTGCCAGCAGCACGGACAGGCGTCGCACAGATACGCAGTATTTT.

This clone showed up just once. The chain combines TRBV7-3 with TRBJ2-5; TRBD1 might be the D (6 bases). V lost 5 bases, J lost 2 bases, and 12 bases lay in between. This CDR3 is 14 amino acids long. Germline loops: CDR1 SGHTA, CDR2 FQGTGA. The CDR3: CASSQVGGQETQYF. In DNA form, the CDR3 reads TGTGCCAGCAGCCAAGTAGGGGGTCAAGAGACCCAGTACTTC.

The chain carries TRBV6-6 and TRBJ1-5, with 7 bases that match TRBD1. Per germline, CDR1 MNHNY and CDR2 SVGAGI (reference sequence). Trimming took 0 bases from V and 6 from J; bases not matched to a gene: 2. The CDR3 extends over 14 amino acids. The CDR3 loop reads CASSYSTGSQPQHF. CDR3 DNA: TGTGCCAGCAGTTACTCGACAGGGTCTCAGCCCCAGCATTTT.

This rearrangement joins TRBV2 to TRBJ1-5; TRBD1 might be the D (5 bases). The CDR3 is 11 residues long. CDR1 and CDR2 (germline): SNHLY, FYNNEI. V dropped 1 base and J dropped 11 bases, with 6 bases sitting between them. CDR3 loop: CASSEGGTQHF. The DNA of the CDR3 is TGTGCCAGCAGTGAAGGGGGGACCCAGCATTTT.

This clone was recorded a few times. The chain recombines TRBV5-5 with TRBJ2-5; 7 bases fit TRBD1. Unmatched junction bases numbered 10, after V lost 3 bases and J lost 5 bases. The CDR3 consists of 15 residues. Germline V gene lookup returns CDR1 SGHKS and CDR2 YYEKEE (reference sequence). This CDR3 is CASSSAQGPHETQYF. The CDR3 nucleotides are TGTGCCAGCAGCTCGGCACAGGGGCCCCATGAGACCCAGTACTTC.

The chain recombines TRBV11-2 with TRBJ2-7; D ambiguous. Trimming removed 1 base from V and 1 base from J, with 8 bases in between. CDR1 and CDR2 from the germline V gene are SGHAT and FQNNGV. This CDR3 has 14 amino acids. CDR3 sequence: CASSLGKGSYEQYF. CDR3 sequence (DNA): TGTGCCAGCAGCTTAGGAAAAGGTTCCTACGAGCAGTACTTC.

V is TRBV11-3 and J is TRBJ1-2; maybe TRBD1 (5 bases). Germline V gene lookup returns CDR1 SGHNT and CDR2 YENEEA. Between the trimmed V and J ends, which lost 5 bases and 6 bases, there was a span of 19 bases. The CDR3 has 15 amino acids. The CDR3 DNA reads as TGTGCCAGCAGCCTCCGTGGTGGGCAAGGGGATGGCTACACCTTC. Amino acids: CASSLRGGQGDGYTF.

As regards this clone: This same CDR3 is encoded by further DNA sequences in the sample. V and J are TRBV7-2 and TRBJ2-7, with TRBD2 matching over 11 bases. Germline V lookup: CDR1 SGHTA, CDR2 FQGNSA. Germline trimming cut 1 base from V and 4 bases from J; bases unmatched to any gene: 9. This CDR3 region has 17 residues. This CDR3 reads CASSLVTSGELFYEQYF. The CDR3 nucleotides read TGTGCCAGCAGCTTAGTGACTAGCGGGGAGTTATTTTACGAGCAGTACTTC. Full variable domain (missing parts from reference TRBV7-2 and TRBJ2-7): GAGVSQSPSNKVTEKGKDVELRCDPISGHTALYWYRQSLGQGLEFLIYFQGNSAPDKSGLPSDRFSAERTGGSVSTLTIQRTQQEDSAVYLCASSLVTSGELFYEQYFGPGTRLTVT.

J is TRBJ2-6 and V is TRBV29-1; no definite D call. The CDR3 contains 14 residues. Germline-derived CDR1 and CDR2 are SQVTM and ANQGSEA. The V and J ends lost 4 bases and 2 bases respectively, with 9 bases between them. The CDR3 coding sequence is TGCAGCGTTGCATCGGATACTGGGGCCAACGTCCTGACTTTC. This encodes CSVASDTGANVLTF.

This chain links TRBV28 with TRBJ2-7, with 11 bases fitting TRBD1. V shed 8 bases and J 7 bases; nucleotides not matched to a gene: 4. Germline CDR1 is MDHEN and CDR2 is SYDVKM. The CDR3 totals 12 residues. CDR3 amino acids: CASGTGGKEQYF. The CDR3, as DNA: TGTGCCAGCGGGACAGGGGGGAAAGAGCAGTACTTC.

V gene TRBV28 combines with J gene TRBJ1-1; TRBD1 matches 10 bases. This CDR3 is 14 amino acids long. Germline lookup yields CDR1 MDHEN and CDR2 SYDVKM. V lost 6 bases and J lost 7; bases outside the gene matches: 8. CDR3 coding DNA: TGTGCCAGCAGATCGGGACAGGGGAGCCGTGAAGCTTTCTTT. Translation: CASRSGQGSREAFF.

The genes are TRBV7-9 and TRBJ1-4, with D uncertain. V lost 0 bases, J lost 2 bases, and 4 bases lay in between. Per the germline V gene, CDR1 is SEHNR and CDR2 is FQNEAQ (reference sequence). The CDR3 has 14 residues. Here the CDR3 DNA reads TGTGCCAGCAGCTTAGCTGGTACTAATGAAAAACTGTTTTTT. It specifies CASSLAGTNEKLFF.

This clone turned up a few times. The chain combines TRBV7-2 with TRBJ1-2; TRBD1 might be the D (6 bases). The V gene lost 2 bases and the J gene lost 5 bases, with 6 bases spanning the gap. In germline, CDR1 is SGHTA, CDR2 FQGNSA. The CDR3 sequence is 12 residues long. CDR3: CASSLQGYGYTF. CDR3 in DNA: TGTGCCAGCAGCTTACAGGGGTATGGCTACACCTTC.

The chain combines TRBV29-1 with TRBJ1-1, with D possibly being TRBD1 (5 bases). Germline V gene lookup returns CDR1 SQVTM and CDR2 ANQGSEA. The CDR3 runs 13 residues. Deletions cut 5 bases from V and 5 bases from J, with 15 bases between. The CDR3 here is CSVRRGVGTEAFF. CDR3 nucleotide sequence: TGCAGCGTTAGACGGGGGGTAGGGACTGAAGCTTTCTTT.